Each of the 2 T cell receptor beta chains below was sequenced from the same sample in a study of cytomegalovirus exposure and HLA in healthy donors. The study ran its PCR with 60 Vbeta and 13 Jbeta primers. Produced via immunoSEQ multiplex PCR; TCRdb's table is partial and in-frame only. Its clone listing holds some 83,000 clones. Material for sequencing was PBMCs. These TCRs come from a woman aged 30 to 39 in good health and CMV-seronegative.

In the case of this clone: The junction does not match germline at one end; this may be a read error. The chain employs TRBV7-9 and TRBJ2-1; D perhaps matches TRBD2 (6 bases). Germline V CDR1 and CDR2: SEHNR, FQNEAQ (reference sequence). The CDR3 is 15 amino acids. The CDR3 region has the DNA TGTGCCAGCAGCTTTTCGGGAGCCCGGTTTGGTGAGCGGTTCTTC. It is translated as CASSFSGARFGERFF.

The V gene is TRBV4-1, the J gene TRBJ1-2; tentative D call: TRBD1 (5 bases). This CDR3 has 15 amino acids. Per germline, CDR1 MGHRA and CDR2 YSYEKL. Trimming removed 3 bases from V and 5 bases from J, with 16 bases in between. The CDR3: CASSHKGGVEYGYTF. In DNA form, the CDR3 reads TGCGCCAGCAGCCACAAGGGAGGGGTTGAATATGGCTACACCTTC.